Listed here are 12 T cell receptor beta chains from one sample, sequenced in a study of T cell changes during pregnancy in multiple sclerosis. The method was immunoSEQ multiplex PCR; TCRdb's version includes in-frame clones alone and lacks a portion of them. This table has about 41,000 clones, roughly nine tenths appearing once. The sequenced sample was CD4+ T cells from peripheral blood mononuclear cells, obtained in the first trimester of pregnancy. The source of these receptors is a female donor with multiple sclerosis, enrolled in a pregnancy study.

V gene TRBV19 combines with J gene TRBJ2-5; 7 bases agree with TRBD2. In germline, CDR1 is LNHDA, CDR2 SQIVND (reference sequence). Trimming at V came to 4 bases and at J to 5 bases, leaving 4 bases not matched to a gene. The CDR3 has 13 amino acids. Written as DNA, the CDR3 is TGTGCCAGTAGTAGGGAGGGGCGGGAGACCCAGTACTTC. It specifies CASSREGRETQYF.

The chain recombines TRBV9 with TRBJ1-5, with a possible D match to TRBD1 (5 bases). The CDR3 spans 13 residues. Germline assignment: CDR1 SGDLS and CDR2 YYNGEE. The germline V and J ends were trimmed by 0 bases and 8 bases, with 9 bases remaining between them. The CDR3 bases are TGTGCCAGCAGCGTAGAGGGCAGGGAGCCCCAGCATTTT. It is translated as CASSVEGREPQHF.

As regards this clone: One junction end disagrees with the germline gene, perhaps due to a read error. The chain uses TRBV27 and TRBJ2-1; TRBD2 agrees at 8 bases. Per germline, CDR1 MNHEY and CDR2 SMNVEV (reference sequence). This CDR3 is built from 14 residues. CDR3 amino acids: CASSLSGSGSSRFF. CDR3 coding DNA: TGTGCCAGCAGCTTATCGGGGAGCGGGAGTTCAAGATTCTTC.

This clone was detected once. V is TRBV4-3 and J is TRBJ1-5; D remains unclear. In germline, CDR1 is LGHNA, CDR2 YSLEER. V was clipped by 1 base and J by 5 bases, with 12 bases between them. CDR3 length: 15 amino acids. The CDR3 DNA reads as TGCGCCAGCAGCCAAGGTCATGTAGCCTATCAGCCCCAGCATTTT. Translated: CASSQGHVAYQPQHF.

V gene TRBV4-2 combines with J gene TRBJ2-7; tentative D call: TRBD2 (6 bases). This CDR3 has 15 residues. Trimming left V 2 bases short and J 4 bases short, with 15 bases between. Germline assignment: CDR1 LGHNA and CDR2 YNFKEQ. CDR3 bases: TGTGCCAGCAGCCAATTCGGTAGCGGAGCGTACGAGCAGTACTTC. It yields the protein CASSQFGSGAYEQYF.

The V and J genes are TRBV18 and TRBJ2-1, with TRBD1 matching over 12 bases. V was clipped by 0 bases and J by 9 bases; unmatched bases: 6. Germline lookup yields CDR1 KGHSH and CDR2 LQKENI. The CDR3 covers 16 residues. This CDR3 is CASSPPGQGARGEQFF. CDR3 nucleotide sequence: TGTGCCAGCTCACCACCGGGACAGGGGGCGCGCGGTGAGCAGTTCTTC.

The genes are TRBV14 and TRBJ2-1, with D maybe TRBD1 (5 bases). Germline-derived CDR1 and CDR2 are SGHDN and FVKESK. Trimming removed 2 bases from V and 7 bases from J, with 9 bases in between. The CDR3 loop spans 13 amino acids. Here the CDR3 reads CASSQRQWNEQFF. The CDR3 DNA is TGTGCCAGCAGCCAACGACAGTGGAATGAGCAGTTCTTC.

The chain links TRBV7-2 to TRBJ2-4, with 9 bases aligning to TRBD1. Trimming cost V 8 bases and J 7 bases; bases outside gene matches: 6. The CDR3 contains 13 residues. Germline CDR1 and CDR2: SGHTA and FQGNSA. The CDR3: CASAYRGQNIQYF. The CDR3 DNA follows: TGTGCCAGCGCGTACAGGGGGCAGAACATTCAGTACTTC.

This clone was picked up a small number of times. V gene TRBV7-2 combines with J gene TRBJ1-2; 8 bases map to TRBD1. Germline trimming cut 5 bases from V and 7 bases from J; bases unmatched to any gene: 6. The germline V gene encodes CDR1 SGHTA and CDR2 FQGNSA. The CDR3 runs 13 residues. This CDR3 is CASSGTGGLGYTF. DNA for the CDR3: TGTGCCAGCAGCGGCACAGGGGGGCTTGGCTACACCTTC.

This clone is a singleton in its sample. This chain links TRBV10-1 with TRBJ2-3; the match to TRBD2 covers 13 bases. Germline V gene data show CDR1 as WNHNN and CDR2 as SYGVQD (reference sequence). CDR3 size: 18 residues. After removal of 11 bases from V and 3 bases from J, the junction contained 17 bases not matched to a gene. CDR3 sequence: CAGRTSGRSVGSTDTQYF. The DNA of the CDR3 is TGCGCCGGCCGGACTAGCGGGAGATCTGTAGGTTCAACAGATACGCAGTATTTT.

The V call is TRBV11-2, the J call TRBJ2-7, with 7 bases fitting TRBD2. Germline CDR1 reads SGHAT; CDR2 reads FQNNGV. This CDR3 spans 15 amino acids. With 0 bases clipped from V and 1 base from J, the junction kept 3 bases outside the gene matches. For the CDR3, the DNA is TGTGCCAGCAGCTTAGAATGGCGGGGGTCCTACGAGCAGTACTTC. Protein: CASSLEWRGSYEQYF.

Only a few counts were recorded for this clone. The J gene is TRBJ1-2, the V gene TRBV4-2, with 9 bases aligning to TRBD1. J lost 8 bases, V lost 1 base, and 14 bases had no gene match. Per the germline V gene, CDR1 is LGHNA and CDR2 is YNFKEQ. This CDR3 is 17 amino acids long. The DNA of the CDR3 is TGTGCCAGCAGCCAAGGACTAACCGGGACAGGGTTTTGGGGCTACACCTTC. It is translated as CASSQGLTGTGFWGYTF.